The 17 T cell receptor beta chains given below trace back to one sample, sequenced in a study of blood T cell repertoires in COVID-19. Using immunoSEQ multiplex PCR, the repertoire was profiled, and TCRdb retains in-frame clones only, with some absent. The profile shows 110,000 or so clones, under 90% of them singletons. Input material: peripheral blood. These receptor sequences come from a woman in her 50s with acute or convalescent COVID-19.

The V and J genes are TRBV4-1 and TRBJ1-3; 11 bases map to TRBD1. This CDR3 comprises 17 residues. V lost 0 bases and J lost 2; bases outside the gene matches: 3. Per germline, CDR1 MGHRA and CDR2 YSYEKL. The CDR3, as DNA: TGCGCCAGCAGCCAAGAAGGACAGGGGGCTGCTGGAAACACCATATATTTT. Translated: CASSQEGQGAAGNTIYF.

This chain links TRBV6-5 with TRBJ2-7; 7 bases fit TRBD1. With V trimmed by 6 bases and J by 0 bases, 5 bases remained unmatched. The CDR3 covers 14 residues. Germline-derived CDR1 and CDR2 are MNHEY and SVGAGI. The CDR3 nucleotides are TGTGCCAGCAGCGGGACAGTGCCCTCCTACGAGCAGTACTTC. Residues: CASSGTVPSYEQYF.

The chain joins TRBV5-4 to TRBJ2-1, with 8 positions matching TRBD1. Germline CDR1 and CDR2: SGHNT and YYREEE (reference sequence). With V trimmed by 0 bases and J by 9 bases, 5 bases remained unmatched. This CDR3 comprises 14 residues. CDR3 coding DNA: TGTGCCAGCAGCTTGGGGCAGGGGGCGGGTGAGCAGTTCTTC. Its translation is CASSLGQGAGEQFF.

The V gene is TRBV27, the J gene TRBJ1-1; D may be TRBD1 (5 bases). With 5 bases removed from V and 1 base from J, the gap between germline ends came to 8 bases. CDR1 and CDR2 (germline): MNHEY, SMNVEV (reference sequence). The CDR3 is 13 residues long. The CDR3 region is CASSITGNTEAFF. The CDR3 nucleotides read TGTGCCAGCAGTATTACAGGGAACACTGAAGCTTTCTTT.

The gene calls are TRBV6-5 and TRBJ2-7; TRBD1 matches at 7 bases. This CDR3 is built from 14 residues. Germline V gene lookup returns CDR1 MNHEY and CDR2 SVGAGI. With V trimmed by 7 bases and J by 3 bases, 9 bases remained unmatched. In nucleotides, the CDR3 is TGTGCCAGCACCTCCGGGACAGTCCTCTACGAGCAGTACTTC. Translated: CASTSGTVLYEQYF.

With regard to this clone: Other DNA sequences of this sample code for an identical CDR3. This chain connects TRBV5-1 to TRBJ2-5; D is ambiguous. Germline V gene data show CDR1 as SGHRS and CDR2 as YFSETQ. The CDR3 extends over 12 amino acids. V lost 0 bases to trimming and J lost 4 bases, with 4 bases between them. The CDR3 loop is CASSLAGETQYF. Here the CDR3 DNA reads TGCGCCAGCAGCTTGGCAGGAGAGACCCAGTACTTC.

CDR3 sequence reads: CASSISGGSNYGYTF. CDR3 bases: TGTGCCAGTAGTATCTCCGGGGGGTCAAACTATGGCTACACCTTC. This chain links TRBV19 with TRBJ1-2; tentatively, D is TRBD1 (5 bases). V gave up 3 bases and J gave up 2 bases, with 13 bases separating them. The CDR3 has 15 residues. The germline CDR1 and CDR2 sequences are LNHDA and SQIVND (reference sequence).

V is TRBV28 and J is TRBJ2-7, with 7 bases identical to TRBD1. The CDR3 has 14 amino acids. V trimming: 5 bases; J trimming: 2 bases; junction bases outside the gene matches: 6. Germline V gene sequence: CDR1 MDHEN, CDR2 SYDVKM. The chain's CDR3 is CASSLLGQPYEQYF. CDR3 DNA sequence: TGTGCCAGCAGTCTTTTGGGACAGCCCTACGAGCAGTACTTC.

The chain has TRBV5-8 and TRBJ2-1, with D possibly being TRBD2 (6 bases). CDR1 is SGHTS and CDR2 is YDEGEE in the germline V gene. The CDR3 spans 16 residues. Trimming removed 3 bases at V and 1 base at J, with 14 bases between. Here the CDR3 DNA reads TGTGCCAGCAGCTCAAGAGCCCGGGGGTCCTACAATGAGCAGTTCTTC. It translates to CASSSRARGSYNEQFF.

Here the CDR3 DNA reads TGTGCCAGCAGCTTAAGGGGGCAAAATTCACCCCTCCACTTT. Amino acids: CASSLRGQNSPLHF. This chain joins TRBV7-8 and TRBJ1-6; TRBD1 aligns across 7 bases. The V gene end was trimmed by 2 bases and the J gene end by 7 bases; junction bases not matched to a gene: 2. Germline V lookup: CDR1 SGHVS, CDR2 FQNEAQ. CDR3 length: 14 residues. The full variable domain, completed using reference TRBV7-8 and TRBJ1-6, is GAGVSQSPRYKVAKRGQDVALRCDPISGHVSLFWYQQALGQGPEFLTYFQNEAQLDKSGLPSDRFFAERPEGSVSTLKIQRTQQEDSAVYLCASSLRGQNSPLHFGNGTRLTVT.

The chain links TRBV3-1 (or the pseudogene TRBV3-2) to TRBJ2-2, with 9 bases matching TRBD1. Germline CDR1 reads LGHDT; CDR2 reads YNNKEL (reference sequence). V was clipped by 1 base and J by 3 bases; unmatched bases: 15. The CDR3 has 20 residues. CDR3 DNA: TGTGCCAGCAGCCAAGGCCCCCGCTCCGGACAGGGGTACCACACCGGGGAGCTGTTTTTT. This codes for CASSQGPRSGQGYHTGELFF.

Here the CDR3 reads CASSLGTGDPLNTGELFF. DNA for the CDR3: TGTGCCAGCAGCTTAGGGACAGGGGACCCTCTTAACACCGGGGAGCTGTTTTTT. The chain combines TRBV11-2 with TRBJ2-2, with 9 positions matching TRBD1. This CDR3 is 18 amino acids long. Trimming at V came to 1 base and at J to 2 bases, leaving 8 bases not matched to a gene. The germline V gene encodes CDR1 SGHAT and CDR2 FQNNGV.

The chain's CDR3 is CASSQHTSPFNQPQHF. In DNA form, the CDR3 reads TGTGCCAGCAGTCAACATACAAGTCCCTTTAATCAGCCCCAGCATTTT. This rearrangement joins TRBV28 to TRBJ1-5, with D unresolved. The germline CDR1 and CDR2 sequences are MDHEN and SYDVKM. Between the trimmed V and J ends, which lost 5 bases and 4 bases, there was a span of 18 bases. The CDR3 covers 16 residues.

The chain is built from TRBV2 and TRBJ1-2; 8 bases are a match to TRBD1. J was trimmed by 8 bases and V by 7 bases; bases with no gene match: 12. The CDR3 consists of 14 residues. Germline CDR1 and CDR2: SNHLY and FYNNEI. In DNA, the CDR3 is TGTGCCAGCAACAAACAGGGGGATGTGTCGGGCTACACCTTC. Its protein product is CASNKQGDVSGYTF.

This rearrangement joins TRBV4-1 to TRBJ2-3; weak D call: TRBD1 (6 bases). This CDR3 contains 18 residues. The V gene's germline CDR1 is MGHRA and CDR2 YSYEKL. The germline V and J ends were trimmed by 0 bases and 3 bases, with 19 bases remaining between them. CDR3 loop: CASSQEKPADSRTDTQYF. The CDR3 nucleotides read TGCGCCAGCAGCCAAGAGAAACCCGCGGACAGCCGAACAGATACGCAGTATTTT.

CDR3 bases: TGTGCCAGCAGCCTAGCGGGGAGCACAGATACGCAGTATTTT. Amino acid sequence: CASSLAGSTDTQYF. This chain links TRBV4-2 with TRBJ2-3, with 8 bases lining up with TRBD2. The V gene end was trimmed by 4 bases and the J gene end by 0 bases; junction bases not matched to a gene: 0. Looked up from germline, CDR1 is LGHNA and CDR2 is YNFKEQ. The length of the CDR3 is 14 residues.

V gene TRBV27 combines with J gene TRBJ1-2; D might be TRBD1 (6 bases). Germline CDR1 is MNHEY and CDR2 is SMNVEV (reference sequence). The CDR3 is 18 amino acids. Trimming stripped 1 base from V and 4 bases from J, with 22 bases between. CDR3 protein: CASSLLGTSRPPGYGYTF. The DNA for the CDR3 is TGTGCCAGCAGTTTATTGGGGACAAGTCGACCCCCGGGCTATGGCTACACCTTC.